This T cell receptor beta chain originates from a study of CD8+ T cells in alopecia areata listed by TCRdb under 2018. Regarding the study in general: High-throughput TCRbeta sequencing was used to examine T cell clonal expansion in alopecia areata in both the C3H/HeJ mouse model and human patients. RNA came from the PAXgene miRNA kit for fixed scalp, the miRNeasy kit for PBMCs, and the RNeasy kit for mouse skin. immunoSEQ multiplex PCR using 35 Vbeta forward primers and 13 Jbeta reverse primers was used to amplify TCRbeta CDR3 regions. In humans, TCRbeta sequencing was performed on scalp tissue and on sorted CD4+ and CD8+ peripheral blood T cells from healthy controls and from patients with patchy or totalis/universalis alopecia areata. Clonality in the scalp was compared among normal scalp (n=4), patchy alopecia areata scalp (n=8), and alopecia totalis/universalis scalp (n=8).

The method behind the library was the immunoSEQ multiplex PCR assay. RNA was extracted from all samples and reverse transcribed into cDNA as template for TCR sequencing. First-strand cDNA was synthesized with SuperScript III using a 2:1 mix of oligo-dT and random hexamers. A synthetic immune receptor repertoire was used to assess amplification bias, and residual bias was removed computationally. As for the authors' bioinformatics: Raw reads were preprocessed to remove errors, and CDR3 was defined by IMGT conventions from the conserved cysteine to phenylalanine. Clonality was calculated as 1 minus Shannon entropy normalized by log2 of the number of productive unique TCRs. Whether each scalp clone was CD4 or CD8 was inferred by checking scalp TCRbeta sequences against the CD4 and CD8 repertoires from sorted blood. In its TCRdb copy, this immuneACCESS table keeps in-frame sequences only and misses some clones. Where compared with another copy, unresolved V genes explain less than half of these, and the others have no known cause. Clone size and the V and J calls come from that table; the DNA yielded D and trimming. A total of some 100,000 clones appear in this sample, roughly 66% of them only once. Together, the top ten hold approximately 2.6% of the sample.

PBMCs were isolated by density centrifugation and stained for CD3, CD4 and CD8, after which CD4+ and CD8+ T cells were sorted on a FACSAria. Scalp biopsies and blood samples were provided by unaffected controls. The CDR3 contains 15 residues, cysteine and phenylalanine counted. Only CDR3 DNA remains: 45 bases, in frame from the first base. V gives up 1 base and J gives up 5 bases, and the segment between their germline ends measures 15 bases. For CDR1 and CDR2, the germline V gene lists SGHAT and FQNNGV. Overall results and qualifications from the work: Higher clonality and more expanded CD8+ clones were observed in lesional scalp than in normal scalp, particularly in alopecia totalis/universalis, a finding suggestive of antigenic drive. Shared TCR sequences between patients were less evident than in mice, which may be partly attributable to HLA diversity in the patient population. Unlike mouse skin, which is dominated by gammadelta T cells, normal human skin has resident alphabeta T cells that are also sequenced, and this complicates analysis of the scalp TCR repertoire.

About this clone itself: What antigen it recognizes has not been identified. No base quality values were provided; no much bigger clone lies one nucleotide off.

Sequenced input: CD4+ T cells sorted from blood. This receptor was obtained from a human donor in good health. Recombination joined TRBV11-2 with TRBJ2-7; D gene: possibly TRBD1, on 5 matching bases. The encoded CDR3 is CASSLAAGKADEQYF. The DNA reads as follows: TGTGCCAGCAGCTTAGCGGCAGGGAAGGCGGACGAGCAGTACTTC.